These 22 T cell receptor beta chains were sequenced from one sample in a study of T-cell memory formation after mild COVID-19. TCRdb fed the 5' RACE reads into MiXCR, producing one record per CDR3 protein. The sample shows 290,000 or so distinct CDR3 sequences, less than 20% of them seen only once. Sample: PBMCs or a T cell subset sorted from them (not recorded which). The receptors derive from a man between 18 and 29 years old who had mild COVID-19 (a few samples of this study predate the infection). Cell type and time point are not known.

The chain is built from TRBV6-1 and TRBJ2-2, with 7 bases aligning to TRBD1. CDR3 size: 15 residues. Trimming removed 2 bases from V and 6 bases from J; junction bases left unmatched: 6. Germline V gene lookup returns CDR1 MNHNS and CDR2 SASEGT. For the CDR3, the DNA is TGTGCCAGCAGTGAACACAGGGGCGTCGCCGGGGAGCTGTTTTTT. As protein: CASSEHRGVAGELFF.

This rearrangement joins TRBV6-6 to TRBJ2-7, with 7 bases identical to TRBD2. V trimming: 8 bases; J trimming: 3 bases; junction bases outside the gene matches: 1. Germline V gene data show CDR1 as MNHNY and CDR2 as SVGAGI (reference sequence). The length of the CDR3 is 11 residues. CDR3 in amino acids: CASASGYEQYV. The DNA of the CDR3 is TGTGCCAGCGCTAGCGGCTACGAGCAGTACGTC.

The CDR3 is CATSLRNEQFF. CDR3 sequence (DNA): TGTGCCACCAGTCTACGCAATGAGCAGTTCTTC. The chain uses TRBV24-1 and TRBJ2-1; D unresolved. This CDR3 comprises 11 residues. Trimming took 6 bases from V and 6 from J, leaving 5 bases between them. Germline V gene sequence: CDR1 KGHDR, CDR2 SFDVKD.

The chain links TRBV6-5 to TRBJ2-3; 8 nucleotides line up with TRBD2. Trimming at V came to 6 bases and at J to 0 bases, leaving 8 bases not matched to a gene. The germline V gene has CDR1 MNHEY and CDR2 SVGAGI. This CDR3 comprises 16 residues. CDR3 sequence (DNA): TGTGCCAGCAGCGGACTAGCCTACTCTAGCACAGATACGCAGTATTTT. It yields the protein CASSGLAYSSTDTQYF.

V is TRBV11-2 and J is TRBJ2-3; D may correspond to TRBD1 or TRBD2 (5 bases each). Trimming left V 4 bases short and J 5 bases short, with 13 bases between. CDR3 length: 14 amino acids. Looked up from germline, CDR1 is SGHAT and CDR2 is FQNNGV. Here the CDR3 DNA reads TGTGCCAGCAGCTCTCCCGGGGCCGGAGATACGCAGTATTTT. Translating gives CASSSPGAGDTQYF. Supplemented by reference TRBV11-2 and TRBJ2-3, the full variable domain reads EAGVAQSPRYKIIEKRQSVAFWCNPISGHATLYWYQQILGQGPKLLIQFQNNGVVDDSQLPKDRFSAERLKGVDSTLKIQPAKLEDSAVYLCASSSPGAGDTQYFGPGTRLTVL.

There are a few counts of this clonotype. V and J are TRBV10-3 and TRBJ1-5; D is undetermined. Germline CDR1 ENHRY, CDR2 SYGVKD. V lost 2 bases and J 3 bases, leaving 8 bases between the germline ends. The CDR3 has 14 amino acids. The CDR3 coding sequence is TGTGCCATCAGTGAGCAAAGAACCAATCAGCCCCAGCATTTT. This gives the protein CAISEQRTNQPQHF.

This clonotype has more than one count but fewer than ten. The rearrangement joins TRBV12-3 or TRBV12-4 to TRBJ2-2, with D tentatively TRBD1 (6 bases). The CDR3 spans 16 residues. V was shortened by 5 bases and J by 3 bases, with 16 bases between the two germline ends. Here the CDR3 reads CASSDTSDRHTGELFF. The CDR3 nucleotides read TGTGCCAGCAGTGACACTTCAGACAGGCACACCGGGGAGCTGTTTTTT.

This clonotype has more than one count but fewer than ten. The V and J genes are TRBV7-9 and TRBJ2-7; no definite D call. Trimming pared 4 bases from V and 5 bases from J, leaving 9 bases between. The V gene's germline CDR1 is SEHNR and CDR2 FQNEAQ (reference sequence). This CDR3 has 12 amino acids. CDR3 coding DNA: TGTGCCAGCAGCTCCGATCCGGACGAGCAGTACTTC. This codes for CASSSDPDEQYF.

A few counts support this clonotype. The J gene is TRBJ2-1, the V gene TRBV20-1; 14 bases fit TRBD2. This CDR3 spans 20 amino acids. V was pared by 2 bases and J by 8 bases, with 20 bases of the junction left unmatched. Germline assignment: CDR1 DFQATT and CDR2 SNEGSKA (reference sequence). This CDR3 reads CSARSETSGGAAMDIDEQFF. Here the CDR3 DNA reads TGCAGTGCTAGATCTGAGACTAGCGGGGGGGCCGCTATGGATATAGATGAGCAGTTCTTC.

The chain has TRBV4-1 and TRBJ1-5; D not resolved. Germline-derived CDR1 and CDR2 are MGHRA and YSYEKL. Trimming removed 0 bases at V and 7 bases at J, with 7 bases between. This CDR3 contains 13 residues. DNA of the CDR3: TGCGCCAGCAGCCAAGATCTCCGGCAGCCCCAGCATTTT. Amino acids: CASSQDLRQPQHF.

A note on this clonotype: One end of the junction varies from germline; a read error may be responsible. The chain has TRBV9 and TRBJ2-3; 7 positions agree with TRBD1. The germline gives CDR1 SGDLS, CDR2 YYNGEE. CDR3 length: 16 residues. In nucleotides, the CDR3 is TGTGCCAGCAGCAGGTCCACCGGGACAGCCACAGATGCGCAGTATTTT. Amino acids: CASSRSTGTATDAQYF. The full variable domain, rest sourced from reference TRBV9 and TRBJ2-3, is DSGVTQTPKHLITATGQRVTLRCSPRSGDLSVYWYQQSLDQGLQFLIQYYNGEERAKGNILERFSAQQFPDLHSELNLSSLELGDSALYFCASSRSTGTATDAQYFGPGTRLTVL.

This clonotype was seen more than once but under ten times. The V gene is TRBV12-3 or TRBV12-4, the J gene TRBJ2-3, with D tentatively TRBD1 or TRBD2 (5 bases each). V dropped 5 bases and J dropped 5 bases, with 14 bases sitting between them. The CDR3 has 14 residues. CDR3 sequence: CASSPPGRGDTQYF. The CDR3 region has the DNA TGTGCCAGCAGTCCCCCGGGACGGGGAGATACGCAGTATTTT.

This clonotype showed up just a few times. The chain uses TRBV5-4 and TRBJ2-3, with a possible D match to TRBD2 (5 bases). Germline assignment: CDR1 SGHNT and CDR2 YYREEE (reference sequence). The CDR3 sequence is 14 residues long. Trimming removed 5 bases from V and 0 bases from J, with 10 bases in between. CDR3 nucleotide sequence: TGTGCCAGCAGAGCGGCAGAGAGCACAGATACGCAGTATTTT. This encodes CASRAAESTDTQYF.

This clonotype appeared many times. This chain links TRBV29-1 with TRBJ1-4; no definite D call. CDR1 and CDR2 from the germline V gene are SQVTM and ANQGSEA. V lost 3 bases and J 4 bases, leaving 6 bases between the germline ends. The CDR3 has 12 amino acids. CDR3: CSVEADNEKLFF. The CDR3 bases are TGCAGCGTTGAGGCGGATAATGAAAAACTGTTTTTT.

This clonotype was counted between two and nine times. This rearrangement joins TRBV20-1 to TRBJ2-5, with D maybe TRBD2 (6 bases). The germline V and J ends were trimmed by 5 bases and 5 bases, with 12 bases remaining between them. This CDR3 comprises 12 residues. In germline, CDR1 is DFQATT, CDR2 SNEGSKA (reference sequence). The CDR3 sequence: CSAQGTSETQYF. The CDR3 DNA sequence: TGCAGTGCTCAAGGGACTTCGGAGACCCAGTACTTC.

The J gene is TRBJ2-3, the V gene TRBV3-1; perhaps TRBD2 as D (6 bases). There are 13 residues in the CDR3. Germline-derived CDR1 and CDR2 are LGHDT and YNNKEL (reference sequence). V lost 3 bases and J lost 3, with 7 bases in between. The CDR3 region is CASSHSGTDTQYF. The CDR3 DNA reads TGTGCCAGCAGCCACAGCGGGACAGATACGCAGTATTTT.

The V and J genes are TRBV5-6 and TRBJ2-5; 9 nucleotides align to TRBD2. The V gene's germline CDR1 is SGHDT and CDR2 YYEEEE. The V and J ends lost 2 bases and 5 bases, in that order; junction bases with no gene match: 4. This CDR3 region has 14 residues. The CDR3 is CASSLWSGGETQYF. CDR3 in DNA: TGTGCCAGCAGCTTATGGAGCGGGGGGGAGACCCAGTACTTC.

This clonotype was seen only a few times. The chain joins TRBV12-5 to TRBJ1-6; D gene uncertain. V lost 7 bases and J 13 bases, leaving 17 bases between the germline ends. CDR1 is LGHNT, CDR2 FRNRAP, per germline. CDR3 size: 13 residues. The CDR3 sequence: CASASTEGGPLHF. The CDR3 nucleotides read TGTGCTAGTGCCTCGACGGAGGGCGGCCCCCTCCACTTT.

The chain links TRBV7-8 to TRBJ2-4; TRBD1 matches at 7 bases. V was pared by 5 bases and J by 13 bases, with 11 bases of the junction left unmatched. Germline V lookup: CDR1 SGHVS, CDR2 FQNEAQ. This CDR3 comprises 13 residues. The CDR3 reads CASSPTTDRVQYF. In DNA form, the CDR3 reads TGTGCCAGCAGCCCGACCACTGACAGGGTCCAGTACTTC.

The V and J genes are TRBV12-3 or TRBV12-4 and TRBJ1-5, with 9 bases lining up with TRBD1. The length of the CDR3 is 13 residues. Losses at the gene ends were 5 bases for V and 6 bases for J; bases not matched to a gene: 2. CDR3 protein: CASSHRGPQPQHF. The CDR3 DNA reads as TGTGCCAGCAGTCACAGGGGGCCTCAGCCCCAGCATTTT.

This clonotype came up a few times. This chain uses TRBV7-4 with TRBJ1-6; TRBD1 is a possible D gene (5 bases). This CDR3 has 19 amino acids. The V end lost 3 bases, the J end lost 8 bases, and 26 bases lay between the germline ends. Per germline, CDR1 SGHVT and CDR2 SQSDAQ. CDR3 region: CASSLRRGGYKVWDSPLHF. The CDR3 region has the DNA TGTGCCAGCAGCTTGAGAAGGGGAGGGTACAAAGTCTGGGATTCACCCCTCCACTTT.

The chain links TRBV20-1 to TRBJ2-1; D not resolved. The germline V gene has CDR1 DFQATT and CDR2 SNEGSKA (reference sequence). The CDR3 covers 14 residues. The V end was cut by 1 base, the J end by 5 bases, with 12 bases between. The chain's CDR3 is CSARGLQTHNEQFF. In nucleotides, the CDR3 is TGCAGTGCTAGAGGATTACAAACACACAATGAGCAGTTCTTC.